This TCR beta chain is from a study of shared clonotypes between healthy human individuals. Sorted-subset replicate PCRs used 200 to 250 ng DNA, 30,000 or so T cell genomes. Authors' methods: Because ImmunoSEQ provided only junction sequences with no quality scores, the filtering differed. Generated by immunoSEQ multiplex PCR, the TCRdb table keeps only in-frame clones and is missing some. That table furnishes V, J and clone size, whereas the DNA furnished D and trimming. The table includes approximately 2.1 million clones, approximately 95% detected once. A remark on this clone: Antigen specificity is unknown.

General study findings and limits: The authors expected sequencing depth to affect clonotype sharing among donors. Against clonotypes common to all four donors, non-shared ones had lower generation probabilities.

The CDR3 contains 14 residues. V lost 3 bases and J lost 8, with 16 bases in between. Germline lookup yields CDR1 MDHEN and CDR2 SYDVKM. This rearrangement joins TRBV28 to TRBJ1-1; D may be TRBD1 (5 bases). The TCR originated in a man aged 18 to 30 in good health. Some clones in this sample may be carry-over from other donors' samples. Specimen: naive CD4+ T cells from PBMCs. Sample subset: CD45RA+ positively selected. The CDR3: CASSFRGPQIEAFF. CDR3 in DNA: TGTGCCAGCAGTTTTCGGGGCCCTCAGATAGAAGCTTTCTTT.